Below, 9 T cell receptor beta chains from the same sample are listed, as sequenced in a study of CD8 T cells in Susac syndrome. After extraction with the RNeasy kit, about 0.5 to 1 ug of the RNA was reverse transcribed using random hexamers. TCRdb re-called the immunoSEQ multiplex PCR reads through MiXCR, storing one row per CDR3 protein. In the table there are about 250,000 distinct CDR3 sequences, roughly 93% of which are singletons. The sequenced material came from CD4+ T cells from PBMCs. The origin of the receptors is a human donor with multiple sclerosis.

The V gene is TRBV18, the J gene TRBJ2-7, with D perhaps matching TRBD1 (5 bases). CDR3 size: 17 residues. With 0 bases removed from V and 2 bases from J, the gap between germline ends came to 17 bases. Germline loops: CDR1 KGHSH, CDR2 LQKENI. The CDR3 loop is CASSPPKGQGRTYEQYF. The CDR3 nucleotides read TGTGCCAGCTCACCACCGAAGGGCCAGGGAAGGACCTACGAGCAGTACTTC.

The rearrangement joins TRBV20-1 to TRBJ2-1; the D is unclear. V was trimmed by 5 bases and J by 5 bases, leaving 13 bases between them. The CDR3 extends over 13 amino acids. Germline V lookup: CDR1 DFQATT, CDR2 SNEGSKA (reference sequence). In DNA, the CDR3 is TGCAGTGCTGGATTGACCCCCCACAATGAGCAGTTCTTC. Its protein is CSAGLTPHNEQFF.

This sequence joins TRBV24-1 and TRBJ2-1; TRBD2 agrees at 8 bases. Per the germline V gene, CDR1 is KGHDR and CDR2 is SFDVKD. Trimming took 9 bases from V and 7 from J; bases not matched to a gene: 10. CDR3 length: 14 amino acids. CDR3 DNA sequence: TGTGCCACCCGGGGGGGACCAGGTCGGAATGAGCAGTTCTTC. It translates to CATRGGPGRNEQFF.

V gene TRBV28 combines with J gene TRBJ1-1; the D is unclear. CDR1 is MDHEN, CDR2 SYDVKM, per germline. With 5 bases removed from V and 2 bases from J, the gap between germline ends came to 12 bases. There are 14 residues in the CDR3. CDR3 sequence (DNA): TGTGCCAGCAGTATTCACAGAGCTAACACTGAAGCTTTCTTT. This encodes CASSIHRANTEAFF.

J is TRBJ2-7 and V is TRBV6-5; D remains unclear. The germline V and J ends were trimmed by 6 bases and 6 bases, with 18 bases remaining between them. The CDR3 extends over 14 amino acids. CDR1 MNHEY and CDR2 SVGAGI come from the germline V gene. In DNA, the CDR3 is TGTGCCAGCAGACGCCGGGCCCAAGACGGCGAGCAGTACTTC. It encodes CASRRRAQDGEQYF.

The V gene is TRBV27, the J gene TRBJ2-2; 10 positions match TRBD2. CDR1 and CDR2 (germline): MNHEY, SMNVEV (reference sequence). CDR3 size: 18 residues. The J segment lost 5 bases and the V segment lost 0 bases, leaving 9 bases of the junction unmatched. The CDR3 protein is CASSLSSSGRRLTGELFF. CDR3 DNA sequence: TGTGCCAGCAGTTTATCGAGTAGCGGGAGGAGGCTTACCGGGGAGCTGTTTTTT.

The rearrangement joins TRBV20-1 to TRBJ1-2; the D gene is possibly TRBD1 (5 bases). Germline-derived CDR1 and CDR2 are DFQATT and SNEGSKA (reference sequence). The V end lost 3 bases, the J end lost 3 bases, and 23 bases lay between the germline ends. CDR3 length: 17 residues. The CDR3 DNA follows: TGCAGTGCTAGGATGGGCGCCCAGGGAGGAGTCGACTATGGCTACACCTTC. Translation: CSARMGAQGGVDYGYTF.

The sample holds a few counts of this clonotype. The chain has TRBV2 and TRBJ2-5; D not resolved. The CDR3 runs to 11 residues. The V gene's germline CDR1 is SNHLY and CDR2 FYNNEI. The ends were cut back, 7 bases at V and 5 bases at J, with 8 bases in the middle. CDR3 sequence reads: CASTIEETQYF. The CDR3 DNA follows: TGTGCCAGCACTATCGAGGAGACCCAGTACTTC.

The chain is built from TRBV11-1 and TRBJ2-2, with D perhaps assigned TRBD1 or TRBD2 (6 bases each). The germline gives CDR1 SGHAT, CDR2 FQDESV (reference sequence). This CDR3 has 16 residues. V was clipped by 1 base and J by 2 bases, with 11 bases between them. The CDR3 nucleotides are TGTGCCAGCAGCTTAGATGGGGGGCCCAACACCGGGGAGCTGTTTTTT. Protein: CASSLDGGPNTGELFF.